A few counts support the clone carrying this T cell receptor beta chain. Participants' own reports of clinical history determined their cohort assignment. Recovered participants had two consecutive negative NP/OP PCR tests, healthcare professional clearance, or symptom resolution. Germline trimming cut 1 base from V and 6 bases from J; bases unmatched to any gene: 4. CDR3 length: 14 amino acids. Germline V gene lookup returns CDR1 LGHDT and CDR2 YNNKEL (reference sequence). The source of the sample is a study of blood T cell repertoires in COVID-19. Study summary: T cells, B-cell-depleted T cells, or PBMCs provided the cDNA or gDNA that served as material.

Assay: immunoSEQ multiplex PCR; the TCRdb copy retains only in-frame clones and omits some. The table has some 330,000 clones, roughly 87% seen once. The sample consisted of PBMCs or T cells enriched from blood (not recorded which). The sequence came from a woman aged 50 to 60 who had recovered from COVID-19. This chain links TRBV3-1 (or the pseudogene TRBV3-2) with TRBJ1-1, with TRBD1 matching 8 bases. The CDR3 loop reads CASSQAPDRAEAFF. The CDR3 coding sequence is TGTGCCAGCAGCCAAGCCCCGGACAGGGCTGAAGCTTTCTTT.